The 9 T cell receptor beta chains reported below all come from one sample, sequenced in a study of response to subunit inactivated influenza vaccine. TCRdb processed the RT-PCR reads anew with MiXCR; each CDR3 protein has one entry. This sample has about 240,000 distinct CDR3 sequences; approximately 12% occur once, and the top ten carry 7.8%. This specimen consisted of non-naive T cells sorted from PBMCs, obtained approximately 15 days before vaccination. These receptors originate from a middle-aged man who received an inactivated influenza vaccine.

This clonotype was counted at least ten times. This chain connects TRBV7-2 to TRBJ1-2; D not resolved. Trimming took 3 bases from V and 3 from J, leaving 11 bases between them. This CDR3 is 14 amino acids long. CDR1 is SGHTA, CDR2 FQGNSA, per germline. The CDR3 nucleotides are TGTGCCAGCAGCTTTGGCCATTTAGACTATGGCTACACCTTC. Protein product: CASSFGHLDYGYTF. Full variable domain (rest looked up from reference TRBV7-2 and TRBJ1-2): GAGVSQSPSNKVTEKGKDVELRCDPISGHTALYWYRQSLGQGLEFLIYFQGNSAPDKSGLPSDRFSAERTGGSVSTLTIQRTQQEDSAVYLCASSFGHLDYGYTFGSGTRLTVV.

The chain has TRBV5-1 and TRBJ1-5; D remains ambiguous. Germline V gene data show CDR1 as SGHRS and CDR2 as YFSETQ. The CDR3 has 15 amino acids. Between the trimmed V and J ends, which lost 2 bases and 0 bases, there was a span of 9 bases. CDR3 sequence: CASSFDPDSNQPQHF. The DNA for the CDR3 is TGCGCCAGCAGCTTCGATCCCGATAGCAATCAGCCCCAGCATTTT.

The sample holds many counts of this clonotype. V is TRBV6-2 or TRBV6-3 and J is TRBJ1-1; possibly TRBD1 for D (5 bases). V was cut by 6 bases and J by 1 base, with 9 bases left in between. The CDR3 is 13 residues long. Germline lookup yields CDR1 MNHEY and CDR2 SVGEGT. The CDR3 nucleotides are TGTGCCAGCAGAGACACAGGGAACACTGAAGCTTTCTTT. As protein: CASRDTGNTEAFF.

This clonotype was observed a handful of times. This chain's CDR3 is CSASSLAGALTGELFF. The CDR3 nucleotides read TGCAGTGCTAGTAGTCTAGCGGGAGCACTCACCGGGGAGCTGTTTTTT. The chain recombines TRBV20-1 with TRBJ2-2; 10 nucleotides agree with TRBD2. This CDR3 has 16 residues. With V trimmed by 3 bases and J by 4 bases, 8 bases remained unmatched. Germline V gene lookup returns CDR1 DFQATT and CDR2 SNEGSKA (reference sequence).

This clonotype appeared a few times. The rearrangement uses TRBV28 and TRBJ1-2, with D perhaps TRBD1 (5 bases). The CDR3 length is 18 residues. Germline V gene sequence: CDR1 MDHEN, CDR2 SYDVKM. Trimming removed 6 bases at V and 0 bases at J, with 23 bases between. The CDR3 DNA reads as TGTGCCAGCAGGCGCCGTCTTGGGACGTCGCAACCTAACTATGGCTACACCTTC. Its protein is CASRRRLGTSQPNYGYTF.

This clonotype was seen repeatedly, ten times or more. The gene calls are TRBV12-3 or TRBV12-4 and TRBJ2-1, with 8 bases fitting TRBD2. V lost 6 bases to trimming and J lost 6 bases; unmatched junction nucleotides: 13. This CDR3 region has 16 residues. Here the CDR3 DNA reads TGTGCCAGCAGCTCTACGGGACTAGGCCGTAGCAATGAGCAGTTCTTC. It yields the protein CASSSTGLGRSNEQFF.

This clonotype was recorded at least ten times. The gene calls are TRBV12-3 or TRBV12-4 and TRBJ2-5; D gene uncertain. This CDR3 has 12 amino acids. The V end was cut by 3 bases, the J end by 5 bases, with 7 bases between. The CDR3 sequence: CASSFHGETQYF. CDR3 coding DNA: TGTGCCAGCAGTTTTCATGGGGAGACCCAGTACTTC.

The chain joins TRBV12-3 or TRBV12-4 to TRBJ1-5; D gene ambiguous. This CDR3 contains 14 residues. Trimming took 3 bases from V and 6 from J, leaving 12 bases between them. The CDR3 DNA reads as TGTGCCAGCAGTTTTGGGCAATCGGGTCAGCCCCAGCATTTT. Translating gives CASSFGQSGQPQHF.

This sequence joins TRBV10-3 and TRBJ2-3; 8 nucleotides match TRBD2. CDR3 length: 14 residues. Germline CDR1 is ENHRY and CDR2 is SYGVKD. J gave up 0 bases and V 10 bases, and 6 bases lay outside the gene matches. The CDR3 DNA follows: TGTGCCACCATGACTAGCGCTAGCACAGATACGCAGTATTTT. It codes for CATMTSASTDTQYF.